This entry describes one T cell receptor beta chain. Its recognized antigen is unknown. No much larger clone exists at a distance of one base, and base qualities are not known. Stable Graves' hyperthyroidism was defined as no progression to ophthalmopathy during 18 months of follow-up. Hyperthyroidism patients were newly diagnosed, with disease duration under 2 months, and aged 18 to 65 years. Exclusion was applied to patients with uncontrolled infections, other autoimmune diseases, pregnancy or lactation. Diagnoses relied on clinical symptoms, serum thyroxine and TRAb, thyroid ultrasound and orbital computed tomography. Total RNA was extracted using Trizol reagent, and RNA quality was assessed on an Agilent 2100 Bioanalyzer. The TCR beta CDR3 regions were amplified from RNA transcripts. For the first round of RT-PCR on the TCR CDR3, the HTBI primer set was used together with the Qiagen OneStep RT-PCR kit. A second multiplex PCR round built the libraries, followed by size selection and purification. Paired-end sequencing of the libraries was performed with 100 bp reads on an Illumina HiSeq2000. As for how the authors treated the data: SOAPnuke was used to process the raw data, throwing out any read that contained adapters or uncalled bases, had a mean Phred below 15, or lacked an exact constant-primer or identifier match. High-quality paired reads were merged with COPE v1.2.5, and unique nucleotide sequences were defined as clonotypes. Clonotypes were aligned to IMGT TRBV, TRBD and TRBJ reference segments using MiTCR v1.1. Analysis was restricted to V-J combinations with a frequency above 0.0001, which covered 99% to 99.2% of repertoires. A TCS score was defined as the ratio of F50 (clonal expansion) to E x V (chaos), with BLOSUM62-based TCRdist applied between CDR3 peptides within each V-J. Welch's t-statistics and random forest reduced 500 to 550 V-J features to 13, which were used in a naive Bayes classifier (R e1071). The Morisita-Horn index was used to measure how similar the thyroid and blood repertoires were. TCRdb cleaned the public reads at Q25 with fastp, built clones with MiXCR and kept in-frame beta chains. Rows are combined by CDR3 protein, so each entry shows the most common genes and DNA. In this record, the V and J calls reflect TCRdb's handling and not the investigators' own analysis. Here the sample has roughly 570,000 distinct CDR3 sequences; roughly 46% occur a single time. Jointly, the top ten make up about 8.3% of the sample.

The data derive from a study of T cells in Graves' hyperthyroidism and ophthalmopathy (dated by TCRdb to between 2018 and 2020). Regarding the study in general: A discovery cohort of roughly 100 patients, roughly 45 with Graves' ophthalmopathy and 55 to 65 with stable Graves' hyperthyroidism, was used to find distinguishing TCR V-J signatures. Prospective prediction of ophthalmopathy was tested in an independent validation cohort of fewer than 20 hyperthyroidism patients and 15 to 17 patients who later progressed to ophthalmopathy. The roughly 91 discovery patients were randomly divided into training and test sets at a 7:3 ratio. In several Graves' hyperthyroidism patients, the study also compared T-cell repertoires from thyroid tissue with T-cell repertoires from blood. After blood sampling, hyperthyroidism patients were treated with methimazole at a starting dose of 30 mg daily, and ophthalmopathy patients were treated with high-dose intravenous methylprednisolone. According to the paper, TCR Vbeta CDR3 sequencing was carried out on over 130 peripheral blood samples, which came from some 41 ophthalmopathy, 70 to 80 hyperthyroidism and about 17 progressor patients. Points the paper makes about the study in general: In validation, the model predicted progression to ophthalmopathy with approximately 71% sensitivity and 72% to 85% specificity, a median of about 6.7 months before onset. Sample size was not statistically predetermined, and investigators were not blinded to group allocation. Most expanded thyroid clonotypes (frequency above 0.001) were also detected in blood, suggesting blood repertoires may reflect thyroid immune responses. A 13 V-J signature model separated ophthalmopathy from stable hyperthyroidism, with approximately 87% sensitivity and about 81% specificity in cross-validation and 80%/75% in testing.

The material sequenced was peripheral blood or thyroid tissue (not recorded which). The sequence was collected from a woman aged 18-35 years with Graves' hyperthyroidism.

The CDR3 is CSARDTGTGDEKLFF. The DNA reads TGCAGTGCTAGAGATACCGGGACAGGGGATGAAAAACTGTTTTTT. The rearrangement combines TRBV20-1 with TRBJ1-4; 10 nucleotides in the junction match TRBD1. The V end gives up 0 bases and the J end 6 bases, leaving 4 bases in the junction not matched to a gene. CDR1 and CDR2 are read off the germline V gene (reference sequence) as DFQATT and SNEGSKA. The CDR3 runs 15 residues from the cysteine to the phenylalanine. The read is trimmed to its CDR3 DNA, 45 bases read in frame from base 1.